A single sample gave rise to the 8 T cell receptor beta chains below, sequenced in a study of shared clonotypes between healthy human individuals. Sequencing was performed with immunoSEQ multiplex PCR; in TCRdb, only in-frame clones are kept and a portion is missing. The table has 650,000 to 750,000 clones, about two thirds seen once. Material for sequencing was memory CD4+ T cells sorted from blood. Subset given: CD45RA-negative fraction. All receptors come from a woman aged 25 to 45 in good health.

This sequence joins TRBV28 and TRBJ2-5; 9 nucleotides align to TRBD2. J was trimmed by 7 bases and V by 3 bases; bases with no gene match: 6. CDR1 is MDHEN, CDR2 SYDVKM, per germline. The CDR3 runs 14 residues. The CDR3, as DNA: TGTGCCAGCAGTTTTGGCGGGAGGGCAGTGACCCAGTACTTC. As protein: CASSFGGRAVTQYF.

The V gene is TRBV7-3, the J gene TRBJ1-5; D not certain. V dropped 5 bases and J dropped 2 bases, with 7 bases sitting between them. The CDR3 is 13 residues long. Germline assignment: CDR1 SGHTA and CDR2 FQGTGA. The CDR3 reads CASSPEGNQPQHF. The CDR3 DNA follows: TGTGCCAGCAGCCCCGAGGGCAATCAGCCCCAGCATTTT.

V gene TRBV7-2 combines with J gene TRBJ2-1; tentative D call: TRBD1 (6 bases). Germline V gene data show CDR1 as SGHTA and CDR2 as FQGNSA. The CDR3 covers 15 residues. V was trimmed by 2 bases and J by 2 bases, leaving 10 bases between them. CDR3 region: CASSLFGDTYNEQFF. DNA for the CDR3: TGTGCCAGCAGCTTATTTGGGGACACCTACAATGAGCAGTTCTTC.

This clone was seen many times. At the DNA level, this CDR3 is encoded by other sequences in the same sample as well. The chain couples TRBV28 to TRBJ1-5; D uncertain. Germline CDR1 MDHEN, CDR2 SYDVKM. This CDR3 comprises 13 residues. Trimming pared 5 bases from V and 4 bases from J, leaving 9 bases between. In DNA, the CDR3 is TGTGCCAGCAGTCCAACTGGTAATCAGCCCCAGCATTTT. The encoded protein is CASSPTGNQPQHF.

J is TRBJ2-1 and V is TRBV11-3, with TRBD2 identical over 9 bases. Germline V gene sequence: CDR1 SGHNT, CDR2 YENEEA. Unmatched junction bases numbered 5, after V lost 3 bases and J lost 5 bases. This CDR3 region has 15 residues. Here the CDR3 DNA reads TGTGCCAGCAGCTTTTCTAGCGGGAATCACAATGAGCAGTTCTTC. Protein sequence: CASSFSSGNHNEQFF. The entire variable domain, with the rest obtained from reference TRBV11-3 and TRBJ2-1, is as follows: EAGVVQSPRYKIIEKKQPVAFWCNPISGHNTLYWYLQNLGQGPELLIRYENEEAVDDSQLPKDRFSAERLKGVDSTLKIQPAELGDSAVYLCASSFSSGNHNEQFFGPGTRLTVL.

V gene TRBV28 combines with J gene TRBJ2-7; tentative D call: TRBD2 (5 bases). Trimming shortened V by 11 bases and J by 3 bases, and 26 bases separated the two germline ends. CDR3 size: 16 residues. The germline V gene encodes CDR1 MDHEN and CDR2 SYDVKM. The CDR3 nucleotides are TGTGCCCCGGGGAGACCCTCGCACCCGCGAAGCTACGAGCAGTACTTC. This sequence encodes CAPGRPSHPRSYEQYF.

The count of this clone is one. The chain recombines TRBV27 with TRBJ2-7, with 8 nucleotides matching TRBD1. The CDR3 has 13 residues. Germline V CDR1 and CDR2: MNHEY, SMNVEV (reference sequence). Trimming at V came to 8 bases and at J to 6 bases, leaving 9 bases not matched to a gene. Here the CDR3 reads CASVSRGRSEQYF. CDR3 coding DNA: TGTGCCAGCGTTTCCAGGGGGCGATCCGAGCAGTACTTC.

The CDR3 protein is CASSPTGTGEMNTEAFF. CDR3 nucleotides: TGCGCCAGCAGCCCGACCGGGACAGGGGAGATGAACACTGAAGCTTTCTTT. The chain couples TRBV5-1 to TRBJ1-1; TRBD1 matches 10 bases. The germline V gene encodes CDR1 SGHRS and CDR2 YFSETQ. The CDR3 extends over 17 amino acids. Trimming removed 4 bases from V and 0 bases from J; junction bases left unmatched: 9.